Following are 18 T cell receptor beta chains from one sample sequenced in a study of T-cell reconstitution after alpha-beta-depleted transplantation in children. Unique molecular identifiers were incorporated when the TCRbeta library was constructed. TCRdb fed the PCR reads into MiXCR, producing one record per CDR3 protein. In the table there are about 360,000 distinct CDR3 sequences, 10% to 15% of which are singletons. The source material was PBMCs, sampled from the stem cell graft. Receptors were obtained from a human donor who donated a stem cell graft to a child with Fanconi anemia.

This clonotype was observed at least ten times. The gene calls are TRBV28 and TRBJ2-7; D not resolved. Germline CDR1 reads MDHEN; CDR2 reads SYDVKM. Trimming removed 5 bases from V and 3 bases from J, with 5 bases in between. The CDR3 consists of 11 residues. The CDR3 loop reads CASSRHYEQYV. DNA for the CDR3: TGTGCCAGCAGTCGACACTACGAGCAGTACGTC.

About this clonotype itself: A read error may explain this, as a much larger clone is one base away. The rearrangement uses TRBV11-1 and TRBJ1-2; 7 positions match TRBD1. CDR1 is SGHAT and CDR2 is FQDESV in the germline V gene (reference sequence). The length of the CDR3 is 14 residues. CDR3 sequence: CASSSGTANYGHTF. CDR3 DNA sequence: TGTGCCAGCAGCTCCGGGACAGCTAACTATGGCCACACCTTC.

This clonotype was seen a few times. The chain combines TRBV30 with TRBJ1-2; D is perhaps TRBD1 (6 bases). Germline values: CDR1 GTSNPN, CDR2 SVGIG (reference sequence). This CDR3 is built from 14 residues. Trimming removed 4 bases at V and 2 bases at J, with 14 bases between. The CDR3 DNA follows: TGTGCCTGGAAGAGGCAGGGGCAGAACTATGGCTACACCTTC. Its protein product is CAWKRQGQNYGYTF.

The chain is built from TRBV5-1 and TRBJ1-1; the D is unclear. This CDR3 is built from 12 residues. Germline CDR1 reads SGHRS; CDR2 reads YFSETQ. The V end was cut by 5 bases, the J end by 6 bases, with 11 bases between. The CDR3 loop is CASRAPHSEAFF. The DNA of the CDR3 is TGCGCCAGCAGAGCGCCTCATTCTGAAGCTTTCTTT.

The V and J genes are TRBV6-1 and TRBJ1-4, with 7 bases matching TRBD1. The CDR3 extends over 14 amino acids. With 6 bases clipped from V and 12 bases from J, the junction kept 13 bases outside the gene matches. Germline-derived CDR1 and CDR2 are MNHNS and SASEGT. The CDR3 DNA reads TGTGCCAGCAGCCGAACCTTGACAGGGCGTGAACTGTTTTTT. This codes for CASSRTLTGRELFF.

This clonotype has at least ten counts. The chain uses TRBV2 and TRBJ2-1, with 7 positions matching TRBD2. J gave up 5 bases and V 6 bases, and 4 bases lay outside the gene matches. The length of the CDR3 is 13 residues. From germline, CDR1 is SNHLY and CDR2 FYNNEI. CDR3 DNA sequence: TGTGCCAGCAGGGCTAGCGGACACAATGAGCAGTTCTTC. This translates into CASRASGHNEQFF.

In its sample, this clonotype was seen many times. This chain uses TRBV5-1 with TRBJ2-1, with 11 bases lining up with TRBD1. The CDR3 is made up of 14 amino acids. CDR1 is SGHRS, CDR2 YFSETQ, per germline. J lost 7 bases, V lost 3 bases, and 3 bases had no gene match. CDR3 residues: CASSWRDRGNEQFF. The DNA of the CDR3 is TGCGCCAGCAGCTGGAGGGACAGGGGGAATGAGCAGTTCTTC.

V gene TRBV12-3 or TRBV12-4 combines with J gene TRBJ2-7; D remains ambiguous. Trimming cost V 6 bases and J 6 bases, with 15 bases left between them. This CDR3 is built from 13 residues. CDR3 sequence: CASSPRTPPEQYF. CDR3 DNA sequence: TGTGCCAGCAGCCCTCGGACCCCACCCGAGCAGTACTTC.

This clonotype came up many times. V and J are TRBV7-8 and TRBJ1-1, with TRBD1 matching 7 bases. The CDR3 spans 15 residues. The junction had 5 bases not matched to a gene; V was cut back by 3 bases and J by 1 base. From germline, CDR1 is SGHVS and CDR2 FQNEAQ. This chain's CDR3 is CASSFAGTANTEAFF. In nucleotides, the CDR3 is TGTGCCAGCAGCTTCGCCGGGACAGCGAACACTGAAGCTTTCTTT.

The rearrangement links TRBV4-3 to TRBJ2-3, with D uncertain. The CDR3 is 18 amino acids. The V end lost 0 bases, the J end lost 0 bases, and 16 bases lay between the germline ends. Looked up from germline, CDR1 is LGHNA and CDR2 is YSLEER. The CDR3 is CASSQEFRQYPSTDTQYF. DNA of the CDR3: TGCGCCAGCAGCCAAGAGTTCCGCCAATATCCTAGCACAGATACGCAGTATTTT.

The chain links TRBV19 to TRBJ2-1; D is ambiguous. With 2 bases removed from V and 8 bases from J, the gap between germline ends came to 13 bases. From germline, CDR1 is LNHDA and CDR2 SQIVND (reference sequence). This CDR3 has 14 amino acids. The CDR3 coding sequence is TGTGCCAGTAGTATACGCCGACTGGCCCATGAGCAGTTCTTC. It is translated as CASSIRRLAHEQFF.

There are a few counts of this clonotype. J is TRBJ2-1 and V is TRBV6-5; weak D call: TRBD2 (7 bases). The CDR3 is 16 amino acids. CDR1 MNHEY and CDR2 SVGAGI come from the germline V gene. V lost 0 bases and J 2 bases, leaving 11 bases between the germline ends. As DNA, the CDR3 is TGTGCCAGCAGTTACTCGTACGGGGGGCCCTACAATGAGCAGTTCTTC. Translating gives CASSYSYGGPYNEQFF.

The chain combines TRBV5-6 with TRBJ1-1; D is perhaps TRBD1 (6 bases). V lost 1 base and J lost 5, with 12 bases in between. The CDR3 extends over 14 amino acids. Germline-derived CDR1 and CDR2 are SGHDT and YYEEEE. CDR3 in amino acids: CASSLFRQETEAFF. The CDR3 DNA sequence: TGTGCCAGCAGCTTGTTTCGACAGGAAACTGAAGCTTTCTTT.

This clonotype was counted many times. The chain uses TRBV30 and TRBJ1-1; the D gene is possibly TRBD1 (5 bases). Germline assignment: CDR1 GTSNPN and CDR2 SVGIG (reference sequence). The CDR3 runs to 14 residues. With 2 bases removed from V and 3 bases from J, the gap between germline ends came to 13 bases. CDR3 loop: CAWSRSEGHTEAFF. CDR3 nucleotides: TGTGCCTGGAGTCGGTCTGAGGGGCACACTGAAGCTTTCTTT.

The chain couples TRBV20-1 to TRBJ2-3; TRBD2 matches 16 bases. CDR3 length: 16 residues. Germline CDR1 reads DFQATT; CDR2 reads SNEGSKA (reference sequence). V lost 3 bases to trimming and J lost 3 bases; unmatched junction nucleotides: 3. This CDR3 is CSARGLAGGGTDTQYF. For the CDR3, the DNA is TGCAGTGCTAGGGGACTAGCGGGGGGGGGTACAGATACGCAGTATTTT.

The V and J genes are TRBV18 and TRBJ2-5; the D gene could be TRBD1 or TRBD2 (6 bases each). This CDR3 contains 13 residues. V gave up 3 bases and J gave up 4 bases, with 9 bases separating them. The germline CDR1 and CDR2 sequences are KGHSH and LQKENI. CDR3 sequence reads: CASSPSGAETQYF. The CDR3, as DNA: TGTGCCAGCTCACCTTCGGGGGCAGAGACCCAGTACTTC. Drawing the rest from reference TRBV18 and TRBJ2-5, the complete variable domain is NAGVMQNPRHLVRRRGQEARLRCSPMKGHSHVYWYRQLPEEGLKFMVYLQKENIIDESGMPKERFSAEFPKEGPSILRIQQVVRGDSAAYFCASSPSGAETQYFGPGTRLLVL.

V usage is TRBV14 and J usage is TRBJ2-5; a possible D gene is TRBD2 (6 bases). The V gene lost 4 bases and the J gene lost 3 bases, with 9 bases spanning the gap. The CDR3 totals 13 residues. Germline V lookup: CDR1 SGHDN, CDR2 FVKESK. The CDR3 nucleotides read TGTGCCAGCAGCCCACAGCGGGAAGAGACCCAGTACTTC. Residues: CASSPQREETQYF.

This clonotype was counted a few times. The chain uses TRBV15 and TRBJ1-1; D is perhaps TRBD1 (6 bases). Per germline, CDR1 LNHNV and CDR2 YYDKDF (reference sequence). Trimming pared 5 bases from V and 7 bases from J, leaving 20 bases between. The CDR3 is made up of 15 amino acids. This chain's CDR3 is CATSLGGYRDHEAFF. The CDR3 DNA is TGTGCCACCAGCTTAGGGGGGTACAGAGACCATGAAGCTTTCTTT.